The rows below give T cell receptor beta chains drawn from one sample of a study of Ad26.COV2.S vaccination and SARS-CoV-2 variants. Clones were sequenced by immunoSEQ multiplex PCR, and TCRdb holds only the in-frame ones, with some missing. In the table there are about 350,000 clones, about nine tenths of which are singletons. Here the sequenced sample was peripheral blood, taken in a trial of Ad26.COV2.S vaccine versus placebo. These receptors all stem from a person aged 18 to 65 who received the Ad26.COV2.S COVID-19 vaccine or a placebo. Both conserved end residues are part of each CDR3. A D gene is named only where the DNA matches it firmly. Not all rows give a size; the values are once, few, many and, for expanded clones, a class.

J: TRBJ1-5; V: TRBV6-2/TRBV6-3; size: .; D: .; DNA: TGTGCCAGCAGTTATTTGGATGGCAATCAGCCCCAGCATTTT; CDR3: CASSYLDGNQPQHF
J: TRBJ1-1; V: TRBV7-8; size: .; D: TRBD1; DNA: TGTGCCAGCAGCGGACGGACAGGCTGGGGCACTGAAGCTTTCTTT; CDR3: CASSGRTGWGTEAFF
J: TRBJ2-3; V: TRBV27; size: .; D: .; DNA: TGTGCCAGCAGTTTAAGAACCCAAACTAGCACAGATACGCAGTATTTT; CDR3: CASSLRTQTSTDTQYF
J: TRBJ2-3; V: TRBV13; size: once; D: TRBD1; DNA: TGTGCCAGCAGCTCGCGTACCGGGACAGGGAGCGGTACGCAGTATTTT; CDR3: CASSSRTGTGSGTQYF
J: TRBJ1-1; V: TRBV7-2; size: .; D: TRBD1; DNA: TGTGCCAGCAGCCGACAGGGATTCGCTGAAGCTTTCTTT; CDR3: CASSRQGFAEAFF
J: TRBJ2-1; V: TRBV5-4; size: .; D: TRBD2; DNA: TGTGCCAGCAGCTTGGAAGGACTAGCGGGTCGTGGATCCTACAATGAGCAGTTCTTC; CDR3: CASSLEGLAGRGSYNEQFF
J: TRBJ2-3; V: TRBV9; size: .; D: TRBD2; DNA: TGTGCCAGCAGCGTAGTGACAGCGGGAGTGGCAGATACGCAGTATTTT; CDR3: CASSVVTAGVADTQYF
J: TRBJ2-7; V: TRBV10-3; size: .; D: .; DNA: TGTGCCATCAGCCTACAGGGCTACGAGCAGTACTTC; CDR3: CAISLQGYEQYF
J: TRBJ1-1; V: TRBV25-1; size: once; D: .; DNA: TGTGCCAGCAGTGGGATACAGAGAAACACTGAAGCTTTCTTT; CDR3: CASSGIQRNTEAFF
J: TRBJ1-4; V: TRBV5-1; size: .; D: .; DNA: TGCGCCAGCAGCTATACTAGGGGTAATGAAAAACTGTTTTTT; CDR3: CASSYTRGNEKLFF
J: TRBJ2-1; V: TRBV5-1; size: .; D: TRBD1; DNA: TGCGCCAGCAGCCCGGGACAGGGCATCCTCTCCTCCTACAATGAGCAGTTCTTC; CDR3: CASSPGQGILSSYNEQFF
J: TRBJ2-1; V: TRBV5-1; size: .; D: .; DNA: TGCGCCAGCAGTCGTGAGGGAAGCTCCTACAATGAGCAGTTCTTC; CDR3: CASSREGSSYNEQFF
J: TRBJ2-3; V: TRBV23-1; size: .; D: .; DNA: TGCGCCAGCAGTCTGCGGATTACAGGGACAGATACGCAGTATTTT; CDR3: CASSLRITGTDTQYF
J: TRBJ2-7; V: TRBV5-1; size: .; D: TRBD1; DNA: TGCGCCAGCACCCAACGGACAGGACAAGGCGAGCAGTACTTC; CDR3: CASTQRTGQGEQYF
J: TRBJ2-1; V: TRBV7-2; size: .; D: TRBD2; DNA: TGTGCCAGCAGCTACGGACTAGCGGGAGTAGGGAACAATGAGCAGTTCTTC; CDR3: CASSYGLAGVGNNEQFF
J: TRBJ2-1; V: TRBV7-3; size: .; D: .; DNA: TGTGCCAGCAGCTTATGGGGTATTGGGTCCTACAATGAGCAGTTCTTC; CDR3: CASSLWGIGSYNEQFF
J: TRBJ1-1; V: TRBV3-1/TRBV3-2; size: once; D: .; DNA: TGTGCCAGCAGCCAAGGGACAGAGAACACTGAAGCTTTCTTT; CDR3: CASSQGTENTEAFF
J: TRBJ2-7; V: TRBV18; size: .; D: TRBD2; DNA: TGTGCCAGCTCACCACCGGGGGGGGATCTCTACGAGCAGTACTTC; CDR3: CASSPPGGDLYEQYF
J: TRBJ2-1; V: TRBV7-9; size: .; D: .; DNA: TGTGCCAGCAGCTTCACCCCCATCGAGTCCTACAATGAGCAGTTCTTC; CDR3: CASSFTPIESYNEQFF
J: TRBJ2-7; V: TRBV4-1; size: .; D: .; DNA: TGCGCCAGCAGCCAAGGGGGCTCTCAGCGGGCTCGTGAGCAGTACTTC; CDR3: CASSQGGSQRAREQYF
J: TRBJ2-1; V: TRBV2; size: .; D: .; DNA: TGTGCCTCCGTAAAAGCGAGCTCCTACAATGAGCAGTTCTTC; CDR3: CASVKASSYNEQFF
J: TRBJ2-3; V: TRBV10-3; size: .; D: TRBD2; DNA: TGTGCCGCGGGGGGGGGAGATACGCAGTATTTT; CDR3: CAAGGGDTQYF
J: TRBJ1-2; V: TRBV6-6; size: .; D: .; DNA: TGTGCCAGCAGACTGAAACAGGAGGATCTTTATGGCTACACCTTC; CDR3: CASRLKQEDLYGYTF
J: TRBJ1-2; V: TRBV2; size: .; D: .; DNA: TGTGCCAGCAGTAGGGACCGATCTTCCTATGGCTACACCTTC; CDR3: CASSRDRSSYGYTF
J: TRBJ1-5; V: TRBV30; size: once; D: .; DNA: TGTGCCTGGAGTGATACAGAGAATCAGCCCCAGCATTTT; CDR3: CAWSDTENQPQHF
J: TRBJ1-2; V: TRBV6-5; size: .; D: .; DNA: TGTGCCAGCAGTTACTGGACAGACAATAACTATGGCTACACCTTC; CDR3: CASSYWTDNNYGYTF
J: TRBJ2-7; V: TRBV19; size: .; D: .; DNA: TGTGCCAGTAGTATTTCAGGGGCGAGCTCCTACGAGCAGTACTTC; CDR3: CASSISGASSYEQYF
J: TRBJ2-1; V: TRBV6-5; size: once; D: .; DNA: TGTGCCAGCAGAGAGACAGGACCCAATGAGCAGTTCTTC; CDR3: CASRETGPNEQFF
J: TRBJ1-2; V: TRBV30; size: .; D: TRBD1; DNA: TGTGCCTGGAGTGGGTACAGGGGGCAGTATGGCTACACCTTC; CDR3: CAWSGYRGQYGYTF
J: TRBJ1-2; V: TRBV19; size: .; D: .; DNA: TGTGCCAGTAGTCCCCGGGACGGGGGTATGTTGGGCTATGGCTACACCTTC; CDR3: CASSPRDGGMLGYGYTF
J: TRBJ1-3; V: TRBV13; size: .; D: .; DNA: TGTGCCAGCAGCGATATAAACACCATATATTTT; CDR3: CASSDINTIYF
J: TRBJ1-3; V: TRBV5-1; size: .; D: .; DNA: TGCGCCAGCAGCTTGGAGGTTCAGGGGCCAAATGGAAACACCATATATTTT; CDR3: CASSLEVQGPNGNTIYF
J: TRBJ1-1; V: TRBV7-3; size: .; D: .; DNA: TGTGCCAGCAGCTTATTTCGTTGGGCTGAAGCTTTCTTT; CDR3: CASSLFRWAEAFF
J: TRBJ2-7; V: TRBV14; size: .; D: .; DNA: TGTGCCAGCAGCCAATGGAAAGGGGGTGACTACGAGCAGTACTTC; CDR3: CASSQWKGGDYEQYF
J: TRBJ1-6; V: TRBV2; size: .; D: TRBD1; DNA: TGTGCCAGCAAGGACAGGAGTAATTCACCCCTCCACTTT; CDR3: CASKDRSNSPLHF
J: TRBJ1-1; V: TRBV19; size: .; D: .; DNA: TGTGCCAGTAGTATACGTAGGAGTGAAGCTTTCTTT; CDR3: CASSIRRSEAFF
J: TRBJ1-6; V: TRBV7-8; size: many; D: TRBD1; DNA: TGTGCCAGCAGCCTGGACAGGGGTAATTCACCCCTCCACTTT; CDR3: CASSLDRGNSPLHF
J: TRBJ2-5; V: TRBV5-1; size: .; D: .; DNA: TGCGCCAGCAGCTTGGCTGGGGGCTCTCGAGAGACCCAGTACTTC; CDR3: CASSLAGGSRETQYF
J: TRBJ1-2; V: TRBV30; size: .; D: .; DNA: TGTGCCCTGGACCAGGAGGGGGGAAGTTACTATGGCTACACCTTC; CDR3: CALDQEGGSYYGYTF
J: TRBJ2-7; V: TRBV7-9; size: .; D: TRBD2; DNA: TGTGCCAGCAGCTTGGGACTAGCGGATTGGGCCTACGAGCAGTACTTC; CDR3: CASSLGLADWAYEQYF
J: TRBJ1-6; V: TRBV9; size: .; D: .; DNA: TGTGCCAGCAGCGACTCCCCCTCCGGGGGGCGGTCCCATAATTCACCCCTCCACTTT; CDR3: CASSDSPSGGRSHNSPLHF